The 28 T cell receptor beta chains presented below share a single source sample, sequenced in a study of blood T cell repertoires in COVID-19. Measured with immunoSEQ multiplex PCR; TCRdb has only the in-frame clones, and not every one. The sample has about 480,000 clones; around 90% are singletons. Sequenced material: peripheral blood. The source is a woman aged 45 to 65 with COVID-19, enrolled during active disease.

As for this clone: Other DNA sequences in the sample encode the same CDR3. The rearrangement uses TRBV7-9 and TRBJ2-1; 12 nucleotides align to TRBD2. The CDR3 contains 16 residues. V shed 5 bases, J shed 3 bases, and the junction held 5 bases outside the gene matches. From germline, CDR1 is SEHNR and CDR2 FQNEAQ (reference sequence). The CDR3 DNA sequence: TGTGCCAGCAGCCCGCGGACTAGCGGGGACTACAATGAGCAGTTCTTC. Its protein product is CASSPRTSGDYNEQFF.

CDR3 loop: CASSPEVTDTQYF. The CDR3 DNA follows: TGTGCCAGCAGTCCAGAAGTAACAGATACGCAGTATTTT. The chain employs TRBV2 and TRBJ2-3; D is ambiguous. V was shortened by 5 bases and J by 3 bases, with 9 bases between the two germline ends. The CDR3 contains 13 residues. CDR1 SNHLY and CDR2 FYNNEI come from the germline V gene.

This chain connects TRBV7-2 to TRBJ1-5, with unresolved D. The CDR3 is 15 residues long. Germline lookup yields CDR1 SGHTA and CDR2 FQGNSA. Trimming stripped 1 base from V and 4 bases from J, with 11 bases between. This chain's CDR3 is CASSLDGRGNQPQHF. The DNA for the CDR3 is TGTGCCAGCAGCTTAGACGGACGGGGAAATCAGCCCCAGCATTTT.

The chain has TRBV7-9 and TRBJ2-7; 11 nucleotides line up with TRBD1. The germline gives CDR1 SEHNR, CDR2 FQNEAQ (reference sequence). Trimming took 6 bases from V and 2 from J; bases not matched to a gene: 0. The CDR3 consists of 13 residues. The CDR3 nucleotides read TGTGCCAGCAGGGGACAGGGGGCCTACGAGCAGTACTTC. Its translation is CASRGQGAYEQYF.

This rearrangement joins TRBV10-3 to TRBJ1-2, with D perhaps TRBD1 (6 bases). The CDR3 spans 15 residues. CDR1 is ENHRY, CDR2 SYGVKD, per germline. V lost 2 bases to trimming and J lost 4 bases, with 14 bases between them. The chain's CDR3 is CAISEARGAGYGYTF. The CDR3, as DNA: TGTGCCATCAGTGAGGCTCGGGGGGCGGGCTATGGCTACACCTTC.

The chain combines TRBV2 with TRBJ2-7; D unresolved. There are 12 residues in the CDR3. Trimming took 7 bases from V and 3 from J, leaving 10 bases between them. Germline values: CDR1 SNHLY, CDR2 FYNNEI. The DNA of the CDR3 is TGTGCCAGCAACGATGCCAGCTACGAGCAGTACTTC. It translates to CASNDASYEQYF.

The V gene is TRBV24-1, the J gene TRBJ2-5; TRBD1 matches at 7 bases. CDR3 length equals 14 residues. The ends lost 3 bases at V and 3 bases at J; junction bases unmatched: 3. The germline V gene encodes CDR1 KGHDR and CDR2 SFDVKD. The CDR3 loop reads CATSDTTGKETQYF. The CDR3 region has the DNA TGTGCCACCAGTGATACGACAGGGAAAGAGACCCAGTACTTC.

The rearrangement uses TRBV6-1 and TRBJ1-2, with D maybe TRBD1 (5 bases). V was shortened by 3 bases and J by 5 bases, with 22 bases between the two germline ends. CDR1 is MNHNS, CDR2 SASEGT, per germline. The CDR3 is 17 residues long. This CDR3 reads CASSDFSSYRIRYGYTF. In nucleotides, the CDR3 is TGTGCCAGCAGTGACTTCTCTTCTTACAGGATCCGATATGGCTACACCTTC.

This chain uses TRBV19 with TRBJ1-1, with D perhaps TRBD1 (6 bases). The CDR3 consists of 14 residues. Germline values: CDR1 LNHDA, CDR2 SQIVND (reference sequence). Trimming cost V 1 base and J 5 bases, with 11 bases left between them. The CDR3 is CASSIVGGGTEAFF. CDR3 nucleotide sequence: TGTGCCAGTAGTATAGTAGGGGGGGGGACTGAAGCTTTCTTT.

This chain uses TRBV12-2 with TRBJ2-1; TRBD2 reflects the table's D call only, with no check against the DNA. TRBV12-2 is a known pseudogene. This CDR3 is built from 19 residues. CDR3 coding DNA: TGTGCAAGTCGCTTCTCCGGACTAGCGGGGTCTTTACGGTACAATGAGCAGTTCTTC. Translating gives CASRFSGLAGSLRYNEQFF.

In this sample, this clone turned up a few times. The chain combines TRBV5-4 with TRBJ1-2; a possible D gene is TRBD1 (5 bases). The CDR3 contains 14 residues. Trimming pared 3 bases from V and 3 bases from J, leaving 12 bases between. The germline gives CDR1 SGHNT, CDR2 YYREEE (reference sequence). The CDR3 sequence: CASSSAGTHYGYTF. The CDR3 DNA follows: TGTGCCAGCAGCTCCGCCGGGACTCACTATGGCTACACCTTC.

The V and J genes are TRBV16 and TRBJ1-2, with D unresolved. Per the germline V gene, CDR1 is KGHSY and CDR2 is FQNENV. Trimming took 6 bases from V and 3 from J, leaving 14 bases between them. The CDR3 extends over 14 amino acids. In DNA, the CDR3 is TGTGCCAGCAGTCCATTAGGCGCGGACTATGGCTACACCTTC. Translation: CASSPLGADYGYTF.

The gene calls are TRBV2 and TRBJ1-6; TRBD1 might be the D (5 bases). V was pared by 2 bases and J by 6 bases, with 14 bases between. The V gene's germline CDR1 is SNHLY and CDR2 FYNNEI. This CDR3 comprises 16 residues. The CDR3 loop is CASSERWAGSNSPLHF. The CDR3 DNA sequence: TGTGCCAGCAGTGAAAGGTGGGCAGGGTCTAATTCACCCCTCCACTTT.

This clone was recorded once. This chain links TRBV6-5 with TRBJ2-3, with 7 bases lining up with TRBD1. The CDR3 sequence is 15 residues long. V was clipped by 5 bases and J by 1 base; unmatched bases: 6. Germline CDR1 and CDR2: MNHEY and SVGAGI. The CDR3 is CASSRQGGGTDTQYF. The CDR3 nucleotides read TGTGCCAGCAGTCGACAGGGTGGGGGCACAGATACGCAGTATTTT.

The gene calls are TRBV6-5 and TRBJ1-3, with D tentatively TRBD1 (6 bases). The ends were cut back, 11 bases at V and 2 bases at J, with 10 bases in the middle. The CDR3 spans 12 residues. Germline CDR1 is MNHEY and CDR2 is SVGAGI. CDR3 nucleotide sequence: TGTGCCTGTCAGGGGACTGGAAACACCATATATTTT. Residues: CACQGTGNTIYF.

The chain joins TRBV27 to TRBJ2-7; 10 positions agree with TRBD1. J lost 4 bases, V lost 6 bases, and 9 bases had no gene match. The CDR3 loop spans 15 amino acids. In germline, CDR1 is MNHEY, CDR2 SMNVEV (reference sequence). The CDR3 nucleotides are TGTGCCAGCAGCCCGACGGGACAGGGGATTTACGAGCAGTACTTC. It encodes CASSPTGQGIYEQYF.

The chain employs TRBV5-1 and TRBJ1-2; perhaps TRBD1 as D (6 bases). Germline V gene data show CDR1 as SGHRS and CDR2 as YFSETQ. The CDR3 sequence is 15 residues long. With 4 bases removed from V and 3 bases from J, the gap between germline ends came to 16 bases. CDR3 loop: CASSPWTENDYGYTF. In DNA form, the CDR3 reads TGCGCCAGCAGCCCCTGGACAGAAAATGACTATGGCTACACCTTC. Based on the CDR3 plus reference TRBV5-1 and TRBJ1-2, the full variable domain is KAGVTQTPRYLIKTRGQQVTLSCSPISGHRSVSWYQQTPGQGLQFLFEYFSETQRNKGNFPGRFSGRQFSNSRSEMNVSTLELGDSALYLCASSPWTENDYGYTFGSGTRLTVV.

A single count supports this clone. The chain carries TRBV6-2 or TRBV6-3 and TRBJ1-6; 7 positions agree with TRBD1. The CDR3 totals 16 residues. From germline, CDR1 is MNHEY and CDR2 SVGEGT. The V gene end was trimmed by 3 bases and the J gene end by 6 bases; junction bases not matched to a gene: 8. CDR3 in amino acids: CASSYNAGQPNSPLHF. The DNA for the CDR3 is TGTGCCAGCAGTTATAACGCGGGACAGCCTAATTCACCCCTCCACTTT.

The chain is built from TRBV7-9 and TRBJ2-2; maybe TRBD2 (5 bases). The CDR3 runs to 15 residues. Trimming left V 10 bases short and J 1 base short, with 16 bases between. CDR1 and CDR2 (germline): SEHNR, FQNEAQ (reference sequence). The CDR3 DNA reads TGTGCCAACCCGAGATCGGGATTGAACACCGGGGAGCTGTTTTTT. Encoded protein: CANPRSGLNTGELFF.

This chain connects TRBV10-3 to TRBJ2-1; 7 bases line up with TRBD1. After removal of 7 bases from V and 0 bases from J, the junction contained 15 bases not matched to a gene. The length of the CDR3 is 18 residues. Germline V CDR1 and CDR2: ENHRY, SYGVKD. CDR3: CAINTKGTANYSYNEQFF. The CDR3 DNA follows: TGTGCCATCAACACGAAGGGGACAGCCAATTACTCCTACAATGAGCAGTTCTTC.

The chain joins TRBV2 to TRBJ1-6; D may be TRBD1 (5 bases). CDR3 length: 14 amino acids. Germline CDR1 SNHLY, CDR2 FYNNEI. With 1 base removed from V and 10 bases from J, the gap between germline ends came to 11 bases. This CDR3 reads CASSEDRMESPLHF. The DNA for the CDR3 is TGTGCCAGCAGTGAAGACAGGATGGAATCACCCCTCCACTTT.

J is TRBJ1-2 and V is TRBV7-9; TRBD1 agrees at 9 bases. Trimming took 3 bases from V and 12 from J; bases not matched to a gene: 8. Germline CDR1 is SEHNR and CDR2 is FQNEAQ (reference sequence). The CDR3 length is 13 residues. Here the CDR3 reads CASSFGGDRVHTF. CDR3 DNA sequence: TGTGCCAGCAGCTTCGGCGGGGACAGGGTTCACACCTTC.

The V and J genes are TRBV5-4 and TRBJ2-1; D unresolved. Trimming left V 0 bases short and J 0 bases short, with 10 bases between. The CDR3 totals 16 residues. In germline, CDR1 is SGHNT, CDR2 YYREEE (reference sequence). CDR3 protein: CASSLERPNSYNEQFF. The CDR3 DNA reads TGTGCCAGCAGCTTGGAACGCCCTAACTCCTACAATGAGCAGTTCTTC.

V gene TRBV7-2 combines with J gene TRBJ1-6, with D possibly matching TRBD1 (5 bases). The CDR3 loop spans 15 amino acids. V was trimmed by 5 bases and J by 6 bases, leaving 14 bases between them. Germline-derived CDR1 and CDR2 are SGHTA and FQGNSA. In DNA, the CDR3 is TGTGCCAGCAGCCTTGGACACCCTTCTAATTCACCCCTCCACTTT. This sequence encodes CASSLGHPSNSPLHF.

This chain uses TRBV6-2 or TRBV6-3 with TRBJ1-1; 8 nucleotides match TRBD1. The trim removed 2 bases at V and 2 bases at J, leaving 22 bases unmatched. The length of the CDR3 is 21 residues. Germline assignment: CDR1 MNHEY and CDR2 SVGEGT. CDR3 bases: TGTGCCAGCAGTTACACCCTTCGGGCTGCCCAGGGGGCGGGTTTAAACACTGAAGCTTTCTTT. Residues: CASSYTLRAAQGAGLNTEAFF.

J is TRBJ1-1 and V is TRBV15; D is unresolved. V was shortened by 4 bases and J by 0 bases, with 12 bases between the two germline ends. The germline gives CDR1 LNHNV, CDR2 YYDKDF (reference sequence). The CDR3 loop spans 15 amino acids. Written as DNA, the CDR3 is TGTGCCACCAGCAAAGGGAGCGGGGTGAACACTGAAGCTTTCTTT. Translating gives CATSKGSGVNTEAFF.

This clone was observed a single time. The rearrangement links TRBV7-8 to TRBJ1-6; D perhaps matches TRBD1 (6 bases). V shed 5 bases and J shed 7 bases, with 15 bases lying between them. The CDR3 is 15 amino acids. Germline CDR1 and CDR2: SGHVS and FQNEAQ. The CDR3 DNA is TGTGCCAGCAGCCGAGGGGGGGTGGCAAATTCACCCCTCCACTTT. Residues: CASSRGGVANSPLHF.

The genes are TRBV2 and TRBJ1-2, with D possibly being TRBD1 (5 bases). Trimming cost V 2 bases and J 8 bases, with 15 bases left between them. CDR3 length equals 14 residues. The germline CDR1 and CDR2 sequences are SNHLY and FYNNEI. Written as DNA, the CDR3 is TGTGCCAGCAGTGAAAGTTTGGCAGGGTTCGGCTACACCTTC. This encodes CASSESLAGFGYTF.